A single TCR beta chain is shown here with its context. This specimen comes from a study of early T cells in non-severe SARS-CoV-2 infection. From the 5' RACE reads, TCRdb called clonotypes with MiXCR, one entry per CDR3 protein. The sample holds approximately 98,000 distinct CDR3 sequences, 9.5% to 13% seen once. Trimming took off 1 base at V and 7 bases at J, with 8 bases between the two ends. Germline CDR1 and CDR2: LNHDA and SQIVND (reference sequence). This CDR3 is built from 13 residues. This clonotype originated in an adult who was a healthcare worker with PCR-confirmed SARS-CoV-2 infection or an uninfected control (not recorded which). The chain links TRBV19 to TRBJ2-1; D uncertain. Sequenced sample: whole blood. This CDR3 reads CASSIVSLNEQFF. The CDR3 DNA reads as TGTGCCAGTAGTATAGTATCCCTGAATGAGCAGTTCTTC.